The T cell receptor (beta chain) under discussion was sequenced for a study of OX40 agonist ivuxolimab in advanced cancers. Study-wide context: Previous treatment with anti-PD-1, anti-PD-L1 or anti-CTLA-4 therapy was allowed; over 35% had received some.

Method: immunoSEQ multiplex PCR; TCRdb's copy keeps in-frame clones and lacks some. The sample holds 49,000 or so clones, 80% to 90% seen once. Germline V gives CDR1 LGHNA, CDR2 YSLEER. V lost 4 bases and J 5 bases, leaving 15 bases between the germline ends. The length of the CDR3 is 14 residues. Comment on this clone: Its specificity is unknown.

Peripheral blood came from all dose cohorts at three timepoints. General observations from the study: Doses of 0.1 to 3.0 mg/kg were accompanied by clonal expansion of CD4+ and CD8+ blood T cells by week 6. Expansion of clones was among the lowest in partial responders at 0.1-3.0 mg/kg.

The V and J genes are TRBV4-3 and TRBJ2-7; tentative D call: TRBD1 (5 bases). The source was CD4+ or CD8+ T cells sorted from blood, collected in a trial of the OX40 agonist ivuxolimab. The clonotype originates from an adult with an advanced solid tumor such as melanoma, head and neck, liver or kidney cancer. For the CDR3, the DNA is TGCGCCAGCAGCCGTTCGTCAGGGTACGACGAGCAGTACTTC. It is translated as CASSRSSGYDEQYF.